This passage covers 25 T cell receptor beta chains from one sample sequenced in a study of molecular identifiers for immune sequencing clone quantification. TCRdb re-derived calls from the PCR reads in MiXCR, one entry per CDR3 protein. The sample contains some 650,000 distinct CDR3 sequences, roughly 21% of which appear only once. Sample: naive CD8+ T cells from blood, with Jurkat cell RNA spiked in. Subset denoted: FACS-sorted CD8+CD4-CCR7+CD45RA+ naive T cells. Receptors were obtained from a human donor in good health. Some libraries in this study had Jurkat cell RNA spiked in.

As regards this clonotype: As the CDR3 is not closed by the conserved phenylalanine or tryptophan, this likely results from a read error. The CDR3 DNA is TGCGCCAGTAGTATAGGAGAATACTATGGCTACACCTCC. Its translation: CASSIGEYYGYTS. The chain links TRBV19 to TRBJ1-2, with unresolved D. CDR1 and CDR2 (germline): LNHDA, SQIVND (reference sequence). The CDR3 extends over 13 amino acids.

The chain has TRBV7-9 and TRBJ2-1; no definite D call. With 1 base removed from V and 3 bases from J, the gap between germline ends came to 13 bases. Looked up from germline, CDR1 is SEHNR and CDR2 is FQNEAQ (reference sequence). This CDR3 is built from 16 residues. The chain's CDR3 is CASSLDMGSGYNEQFF. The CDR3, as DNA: TGTGCCAGCAGCTTAGATATGGGATCGGGCTACAATGAGCAGTTCTTC.

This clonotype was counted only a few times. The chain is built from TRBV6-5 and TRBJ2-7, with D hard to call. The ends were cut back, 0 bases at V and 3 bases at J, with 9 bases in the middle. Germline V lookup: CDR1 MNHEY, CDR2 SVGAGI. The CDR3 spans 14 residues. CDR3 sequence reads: CASSYSPVHYEQYF. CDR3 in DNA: TGTGCCAGCAGTTACTCGCCAGTCCACTACGAGCAGTACTTC.

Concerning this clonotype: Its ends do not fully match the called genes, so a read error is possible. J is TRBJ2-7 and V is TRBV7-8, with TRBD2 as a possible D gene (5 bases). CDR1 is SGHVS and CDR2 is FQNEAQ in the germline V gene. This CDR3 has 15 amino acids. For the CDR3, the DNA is TGTGCCAGCAGCTTATCGCGGGCTTTCTCCTGCGAGCAGTACTTC. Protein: CASSLSRAFSCEQYF.

CDR3 sequence reads: CARSPTSGGQETQYF. CDR3 DNA: TGTGCCCGCAGCCCGACTAGCGGGGGGCAAGAGACCCAGTACTTC. The rearrangement joins TRBV3-2 to TRBJ2-5; the table's D gene call, TRBD2, was not cross checked with the DNA. TRBV3-2 corresponds to a pseudogene. This CDR3 contains 15 residues.

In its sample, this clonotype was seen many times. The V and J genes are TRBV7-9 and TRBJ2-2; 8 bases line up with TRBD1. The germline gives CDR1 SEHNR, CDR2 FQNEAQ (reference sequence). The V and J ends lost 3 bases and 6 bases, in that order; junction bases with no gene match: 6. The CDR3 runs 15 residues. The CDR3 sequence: CASSFTGQGPGELFF. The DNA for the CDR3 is TGTGCCAGCAGCTTCACCGGACAGGGCCCCGGGGAGCTGTTTTTT.

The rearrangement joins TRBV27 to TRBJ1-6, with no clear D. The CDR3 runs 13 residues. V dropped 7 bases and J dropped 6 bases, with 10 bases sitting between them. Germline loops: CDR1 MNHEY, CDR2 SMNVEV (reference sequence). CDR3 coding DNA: TGTGCCAGCAAAGACATCAGTAATTCACCCCTCCACTTT. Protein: CASKDISNSPLHF.

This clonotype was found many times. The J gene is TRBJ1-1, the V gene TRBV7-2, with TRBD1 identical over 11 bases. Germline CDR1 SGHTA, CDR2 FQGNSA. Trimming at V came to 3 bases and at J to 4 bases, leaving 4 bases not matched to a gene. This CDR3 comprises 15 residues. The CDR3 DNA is TGTGCCAGCAGCTTCGGACAGGGGGCTGGCACTGAAGCTTTCTTT. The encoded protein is CASSFGQGAGTEAFF.

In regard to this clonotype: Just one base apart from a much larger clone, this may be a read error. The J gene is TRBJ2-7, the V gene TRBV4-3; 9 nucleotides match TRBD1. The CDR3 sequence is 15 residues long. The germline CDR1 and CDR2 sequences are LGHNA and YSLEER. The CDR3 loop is CASSLVSTGGYERYF. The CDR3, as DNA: TGCGCCAGCAGCCTAGTTTCTACAGGGGGCTACGAGCGGTACTTC.

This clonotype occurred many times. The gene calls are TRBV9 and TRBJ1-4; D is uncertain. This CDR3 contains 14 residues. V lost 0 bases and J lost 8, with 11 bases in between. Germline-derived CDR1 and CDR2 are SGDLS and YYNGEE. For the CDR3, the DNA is TGTGCCAGCAGCGTAGGCGGAATTTCGGAAAAACTGTTTTTT. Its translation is CASSVGGISEKLFF.

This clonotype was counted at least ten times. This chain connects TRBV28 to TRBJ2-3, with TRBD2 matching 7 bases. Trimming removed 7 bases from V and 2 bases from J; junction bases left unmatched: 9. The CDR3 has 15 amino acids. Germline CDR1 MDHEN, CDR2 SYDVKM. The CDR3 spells CASMIQRGYTDTQYF. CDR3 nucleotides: TGTGCCAGCATGATCCAGCGGGGTTACACAGATACGCAGTATTTT.

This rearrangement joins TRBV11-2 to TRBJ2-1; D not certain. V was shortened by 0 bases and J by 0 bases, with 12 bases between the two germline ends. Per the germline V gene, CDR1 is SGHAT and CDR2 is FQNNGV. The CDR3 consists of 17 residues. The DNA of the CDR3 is TGTGCCAGCAGCTTAGATGAGGAGCTAGGCTCCTACAATGAGCAGTTCTTC. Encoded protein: CASSLDEELGSYNEQFF.

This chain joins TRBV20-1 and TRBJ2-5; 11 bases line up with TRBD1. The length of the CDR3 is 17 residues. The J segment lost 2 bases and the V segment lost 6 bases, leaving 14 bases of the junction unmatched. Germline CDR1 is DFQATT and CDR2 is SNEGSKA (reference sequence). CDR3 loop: CSASGGWGTGGQETQYF. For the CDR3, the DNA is TGCAGTGCCAGTGGGGGTTGGGGGACAGGGGGTCAAGAGACCCAGTACTTC.

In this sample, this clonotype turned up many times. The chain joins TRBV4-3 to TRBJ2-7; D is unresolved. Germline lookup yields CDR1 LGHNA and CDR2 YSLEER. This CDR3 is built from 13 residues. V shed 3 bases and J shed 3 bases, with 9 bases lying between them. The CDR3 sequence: CASSHDTGYEQYF. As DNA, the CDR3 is TGCGCCAGCAGCCACGATACTGGCTACGAGCAGTACTTC.

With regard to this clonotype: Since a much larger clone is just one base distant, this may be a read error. CDR3 DNA: TGTGCCACCAGTGGTTTCGAGGTCGGGGAGCTGTTTTTT. Encoded protein: CATSGFEVGELFF. The chain combines TRBV24-1 with TRBJ2-2; D is undetermined. Trimming removed 5 bases from V and 7 bases from J, with 10 bases in between. Germline CDR1 KGHDR, CDR2 SFDVKD. CDR3 length equals 13 residues.

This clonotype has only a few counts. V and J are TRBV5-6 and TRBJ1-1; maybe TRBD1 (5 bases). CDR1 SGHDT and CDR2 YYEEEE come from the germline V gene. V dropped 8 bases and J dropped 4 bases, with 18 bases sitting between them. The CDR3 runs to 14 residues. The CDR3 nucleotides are TGTGCCAGTCATTCATGGGGCGGGGGCACTGAAGCTTTCTTT. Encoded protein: CASHSWGGGTEAFF. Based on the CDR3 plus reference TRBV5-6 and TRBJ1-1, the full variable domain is DAGVTQSPTHLIKTRGQQVTLRCSPKSGHDTVSWYQQALGQGPQFIFQYYEEEERQRGNFPDRFSGHQFPNYSSELNVNALLLGDSALYLCASHSWGGGTEAFFGQGTRLTVV.

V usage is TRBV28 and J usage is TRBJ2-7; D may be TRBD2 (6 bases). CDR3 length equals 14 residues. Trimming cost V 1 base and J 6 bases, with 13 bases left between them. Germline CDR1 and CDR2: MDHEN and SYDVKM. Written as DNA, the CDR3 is TGTGCCAGCAGTTTATACGGGAGTTTGAGCGAGCAGTACTTC. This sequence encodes CASSLYGSLSEQYF.

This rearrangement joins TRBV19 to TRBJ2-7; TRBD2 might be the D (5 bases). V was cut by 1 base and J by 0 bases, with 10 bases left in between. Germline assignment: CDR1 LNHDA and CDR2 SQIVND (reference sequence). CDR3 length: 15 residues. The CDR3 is CASSIGSGASYEQYF. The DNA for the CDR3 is TGTGCCAGTAGTATAGGGAGCGGTGCCTCCTACGAGCAGTACTTC.

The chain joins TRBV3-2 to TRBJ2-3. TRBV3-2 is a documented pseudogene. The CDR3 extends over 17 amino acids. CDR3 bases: TGTGCCAGCAGCCAAGATACGGTGCAGATTTGCACAGATACGCAGTATTTT. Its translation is CASSQDTVQICTDTQYF.

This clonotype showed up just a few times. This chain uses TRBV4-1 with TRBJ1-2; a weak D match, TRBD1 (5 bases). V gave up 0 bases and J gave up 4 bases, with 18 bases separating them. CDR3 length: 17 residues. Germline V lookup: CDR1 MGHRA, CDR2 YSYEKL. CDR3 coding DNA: TGCGCCAGCAGCCAAGAGGGAATACCTCTCGGGGCCTATGGCTACACCTTC. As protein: CASSQEGIPLGAYGYTF.

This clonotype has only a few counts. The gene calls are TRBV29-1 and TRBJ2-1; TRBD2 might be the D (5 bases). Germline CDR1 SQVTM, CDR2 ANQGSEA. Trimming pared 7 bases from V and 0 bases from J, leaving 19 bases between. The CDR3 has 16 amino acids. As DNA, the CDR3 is TGCAGCGCCCAGGAAGAGGGTTTTAGCTCCTACAATGAGCAGTTCTTC. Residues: CSAQEEGFSSYNEQFF.

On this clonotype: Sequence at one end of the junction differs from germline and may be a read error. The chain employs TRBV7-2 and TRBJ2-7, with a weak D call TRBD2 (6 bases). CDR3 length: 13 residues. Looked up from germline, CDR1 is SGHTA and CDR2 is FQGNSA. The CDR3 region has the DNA TGTGCCAGCAGCTTAGCGCACGGGGGTGAGCAATACTTC. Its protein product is CASSLAHGGEQYF.

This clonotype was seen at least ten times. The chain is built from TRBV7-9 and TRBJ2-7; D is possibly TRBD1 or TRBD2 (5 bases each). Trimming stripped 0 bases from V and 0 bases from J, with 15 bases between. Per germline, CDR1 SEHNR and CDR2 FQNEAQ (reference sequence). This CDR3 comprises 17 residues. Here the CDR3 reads CASSLAGGTESSYEQYF. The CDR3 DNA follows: TGTGCCAGCAGCTTAGCCGGTGGGACGGAGAGCTCCTACGAGCAGTACTTC.

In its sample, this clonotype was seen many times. The CDR3 DNA sequence: TGTGCCAGCACCTCAACGGGAGAGACCCAGTACTTC. It translates to CASTSTGETQYF. The chain is built from TRBV5-4 and TRBJ2-5; no firm D call. The CDR3 has 12 residues. Germline V gene lookup returns CDR1 SGHNT and CDR2 YYREEE (reference sequence). Trimming cost V 6 bases and J 4 bases, with 10 bases left between them.

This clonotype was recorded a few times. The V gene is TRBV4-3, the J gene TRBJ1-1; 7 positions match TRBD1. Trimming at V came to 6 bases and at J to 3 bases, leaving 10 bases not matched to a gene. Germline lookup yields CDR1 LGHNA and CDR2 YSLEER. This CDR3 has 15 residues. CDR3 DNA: TGCGCCAGCAGTTATTCTAGGACAGGCCACACTGAAGCTTTCTTT. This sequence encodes CASSYSRTGHTEAFF.